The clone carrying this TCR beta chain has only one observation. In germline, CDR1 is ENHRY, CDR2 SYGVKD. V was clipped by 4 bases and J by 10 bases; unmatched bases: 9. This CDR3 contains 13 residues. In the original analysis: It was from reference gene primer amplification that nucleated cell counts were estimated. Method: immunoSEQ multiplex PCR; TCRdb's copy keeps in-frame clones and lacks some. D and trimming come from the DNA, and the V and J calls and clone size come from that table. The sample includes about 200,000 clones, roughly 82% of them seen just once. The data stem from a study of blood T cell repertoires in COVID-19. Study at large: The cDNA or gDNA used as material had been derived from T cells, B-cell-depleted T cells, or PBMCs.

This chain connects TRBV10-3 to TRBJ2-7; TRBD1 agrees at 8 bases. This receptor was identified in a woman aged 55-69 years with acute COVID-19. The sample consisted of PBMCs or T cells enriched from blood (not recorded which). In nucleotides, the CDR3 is TGTGCCATCAGTGGCGAGACAGGGGAGGCCCAGTACGTC. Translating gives CAISGETGEAQYV.